What follows are 27 T cell receptor beta chains derived from one specimen sequenced in a study of blood T cell repertoires in COVID-19. Only in-frame clones appear in the TCRdb table, and some are missing; sequencing was by immunoSEQ multiplex PCR. The sample carries 95,000 to 120,000 clones, roughly 80% recorded once. Sequenced material: peripheral blood. These receptors all stem from a man in his forties or fifties with acute or convalescent COVID-19.

In DNA, the CDR3 is TGCGCCAGCAGCCCTCGGACAGTGAACACCGGGGAGCTGTTTTTT. Amino acids: CASSPRTVNTGELFF. The V call is TRBV5-1, the J call TRBJ2-2; weak D call: TRBD1 (6 bases). The V gene lost 4 bases and the J gene lost 1 base, with 11 bases spanning the gap. From germline, CDR1 is SGHRS and CDR2 YFSETQ. The CDR3 has 15 residues.

This clone appeared a single time. The chain combines TRBV10-3 with TRBJ1-4; 7 bases fit TRBD1. Germline-derived CDR1 and CDR2 are ENHRY and SYGVKD. Trimming at V came to 10 bases and at J to 6 bases, leaving 8 bases not matched to a gene. There are 13 residues in the CDR3. The CDR3 bases are TGTGCCACCCAACAGGGGCTCGATGAAAAACTGTTTTTT. This gives the protein CATQQGLDEKLFF.

The chain employs TRBV24-1 and TRBJ1-3, with no clear D. The CDR3 totals 15 residues. V dropped 8 bases and J dropped 0 bases, with 13 bases sitting between them. In germline, CDR1 is KGHDR, CDR2 SFDVKD. This CDR3 reads CATIRHGGSGNTIYF. CDR3 sequence (DNA): TGTGCCACCATCCGGCACGGCGGCTCTGGAAACACCATATATTTT.

In DNA form, the CDR3 reads TGTGCCAGCAGTGAAGGGACACTAACCTACAATGAGCAGTTCTTC. Encoded protein: CASSEGTLTYNEQFF. This rearrangement joins TRBV6-1 to TRBJ2-1, with a weak D call TRBD1 (5 bases). Germline V gives CDR1 MNHNS, CDR2 SASEGT. This CDR3 contains 15 residues. The germline V and J ends were trimmed by 1 base and 2 bases, with 9 bases remaining between them.

The gene calls are TRBV25-1 and TRBJ2-3, with a tentative D call TRBD1 (5 bases). The V end lost 10 bases, the J end lost 5 bases, and 16 bases lay between the germline ends. The CDR3 has 13 amino acids. Germline V gene data show CDR1 as MGHDK and CDR2 as SYGVNS. CDR3 sequence (DNA): TGTGCCACCCAGTTCGCAGGGATAGATACGCAGTATTTT. It specifies CATQFAGIDTQYF.

The V and J genes are TRBV6-6 and TRBJ2-1; 9 positions agree with TRBD1. The CDR3 contains 16 residues. The ends lost 5 bases at V and 8 bases at J; junction bases unmatched: 13. Germline-derived CDR1 and CDR2 are MNHNY and SVGAGI (reference sequence). CDR3 protein: CASSAAAGTGTYEQFF. CDR3 DNA: TGTGCCAGCAGTGCTGCTGCCGGGACAGGGACATATGAGCAGTTCTTC.

This clone was seen just once. The rearrangement links TRBV6-4 to TRBJ1-2; no clear D. CDR1 and CDR2 (germline): MRHNA, SNTAGT. CDR3 length: 11 residues. V was clipped by 5 bases and J by 1 base, with 2 bases between them. The CDR3 DNA reads TGTGCCAGCAGTTATAACTATGGCTACACCTTC. Translating it yields CASSYNYGYTF.

This CDR3 reads CASRGRVGYTF. DNA of the CDR3: TGCGCCAGCCGCGGGCGCGTCGGCTACACCTTC. This chain connects TRBV5-1 to TRBJ1-2; D is unresolved. Per the germline V gene, CDR1 is SGHRS and CDR2 is YFSETQ. V lost 7 bases and J lost 8, with 12 bases in between. The CDR3 is 11 amino acids. Filled out from reference TRBV5-1 and TRBJ1-2, the complete variable domain reads KAGVTQTPRYLIKTRGQQVTLSCSPISGHRSVSWYQQTPGQGLQFLFEYFSETQRNKGNFPGRFSGRQFSNSRSEMNVSTLELGDSALYLCASRGRVGYTFGSGTRLTVV.

This chain links TRBV2 with TRBJ1-1; TRBD1 agrees at 10 bases. The trim removed 6 bases at V and 6 bases at J, leaving 7 bases unmatched. The V gene's germline CDR1 is SNHLY and CDR2 FYNNEI. The length of the CDR3 is 14 residues. The CDR3 protein is CASRTGGAVAEAFF. Here the CDR3 DNA reads TGTGCCAGCAGGACAGGGGGCGCGGTGGCTGAAGCTTTCTTT.

This chain links TRBV16 with TRBJ2-7; weak D call: TRBD2 (5 bases). The length of the CDR3 is 13 residues. The V gene's germline CDR1 is KGHSY and CDR2 FQNENV. With 0 bases removed from V and 7 bases from J, the gap between germline ends came to 10 bases. The CDR3 loop is CASSQSSTGEQYF. The CDR3, as DNA: TGTGCCAGCAGCCAATCCTCCACGGGGGAGCAGTACTTC.

The chain has TRBV5-1 and TRBJ1-1; D is ambiguous. CDR1 is SGHRS and CDR2 is YFSETQ in the germline V gene. The CDR3 consists of 15 residues. Trimming took 0 bases from V and 0 from J, leaving 9 bases between them. This chain's CDR3 is CASSLVPSMNTEAFF. For the CDR3, the DNA is TGCGCCAGCAGCTTGGTCCCAAGCATGAACACTGAAGCTTTCTTT.

This clone was picked up one time. Here the CDR3 reads CASSLPTVNNEQFF. The DNA of the CDR3 is TGTGCCAGTAGTCTCCCGACAGTTAACAATGAGCAGTTCTTC. The V and J genes are TRBV19 and TRBJ2-1; possible D gene TRBD1, 5 bases. Trimming pared 5 bases from V and 5 bases from J, leaving 13 bases between. Germline V lookup: CDR1 LNHDA, CDR2 SQIVND (reference sequence). The CDR3 contains 14 residues.

The chain is built from TRBV3-1 (or the pseudogene TRBV3-2) and TRBJ1-5, with D unresolved. The CDR3 runs 14 residues. V lost 1 base, J lost 5 bases, and 9 bases lay in between. Germline assignment: CDR1 LGHDT and CDR2 YNNKEL (reference sequence). For the CDR3, the DNA is TGTGCCAGCAGCCAAGGGACTGAAGATCAGCCCCAGCATTTT. Translation: CASSQGTEDQPQHF.

The chain is built from TRBV5-1 and TRBJ1-5, with D uncertain. The CDR3 spans 14 residues. V was cut by 0 bases and J by 6 bases, with 10 bases left in between. The germline CDR1 and CDR2 sequences are SGHRS and YFSETQ. The CDR3 protein is CASSLGEIGQPQHF. The CDR3 DNA reads as TGCGCCAGCAGCTTGGGTGAGATCGGTCAGCCCCAGCATTTT.

The V gene is TRBV28, the J gene TRBJ1-1; D perhaps matches TRBD1 (5 bases). The CDR3 runs to 12 residues. V was trimmed by 6 bases and J by 3 bases, leaving 8 bases between them. From germline, CDR1 is MDHEN and CDR2 SYDVKM. CDR3 region: CASREGDTEAFF. The CDR3 DNA reads as TGTGCCAGCAGGGAAGGGGACACTGAAGCTTTCTTT.

The chain uses TRBV29-1 and TRBJ1-4; 9 nucleotides line up with TRBD1. Per the germline V gene, CDR1 is SQVTM and CDR2 is ANQGSEA. The ends lost 7 bases at V and 7 bases at J; junction bases unmatched: 7. The CDR3 runs to 13 residues. CDR3 sequence: CSGTGGGGEKLFF. For the CDR3, the DNA is TGCAGCGGAACAGGGGGCGGGGGTGAAAAACTGTTTTTT.

This sequence joins TRBV28 and TRBJ1-5; D gene ambiguous. The CDR3 totals 14 residues. The V end lost 4 bases, the J end lost 7 bases, and 14 bases lay between the germline ends. Germline V gene sequence: CDR1 MDHEN, CDR2 SYDVKM. This CDR3 reads CASSWMGRLQPQHF. The DNA for the CDR3 is TGTGCCAGCAGTTGGATGGGGAGGTTGCAGCCCCAGCATTTT.

The chain employs TRBV2 and TRBJ2-1; 8 bases match TRBD2. The CDR3 loop spans 18 amino acids. The V gene's germline CDR1 is SNHLY and CDR2 FYNNEI. Trimming took 3 bases from V and 0 from J; bases not matched to a gene: 10. The CDR3 DNA reads as TGTGCCAGCAGTGACAATTGGAGCGGGGGAGGCTCCTACAATGAGCAGTTCTTC. As protein: CASSDNWSGGGSYNEQFF.

The genes are TRBV29-1 and TRBJ2-5, with D possibly being TRBD2 (5 bases). The CDR3 spans 13 residues. The germline gives CDR1 SQVTM, CDR2 ANQGSEA. Deletions cut 4 bases from V and 2 bases from J, with 11 bases between. The CDR3 sequence is CSVGGGLQETQYF. The CDR3 DNA sequence: TGCAGCGTTGGCGGCGGGTTACAAGAGACCCAGTACTTC.

This clone was observed a handful of times. This rearrangement joins TRBV5-8 to TRBJ2-5; 9 nucleotides align to TRBD1. CDR3 length equals 15 residues. Trimming removed 1 base from V and 4 bases from J; junction bases left unmatched: 5. From germline, CDR1 is SGHTS and CDR2 YDEGEE. In DNA, the CDR3 is TGTGCCAGCAGCTTGCTCGGACAGGGGAGAGAGACCCAGTACTTC. Its protein is CASSLLGQGRETQYF.

The J gene is TRBJ2-1, the V gene TRBV27, with a weak D call TRBD1 (5 bases). CDR3 length: 15 residues. The V end lost 6 bases, the J end lost 5 bases, and 17 bases lay between the germline ends. Germline V CDR1 and CDR2: MNHEY, SMNVEV (reference sequence). Written as DNA, the CDR3 is TGTGCCAGCAGCCAGGGCCGTGGGTTAAACAATGAGCAGTTCTTC. This codes for CASSQGRGLNNEQFF.

CDR3 region: CASSIRLGDRGTDTQYF. CDR3 DNA: TGTGCCAGTAGTATTCGATTGGGGGACAGGGGGACAGATACGCAGTATTTT. The rearrangement links TRBV19 to TRBJ2-3, with 11 bases identical to TRBD1. Germline V gives CDR1 LNHDA, CDR2 SQIVND (reference sequence). This CDR3 has 17 residues. The trim removed 3 bases at V and 3 bases at J, leaving 8 bases unmatched. Full variable domain (rest looked up from reference TRBV19 and TRBJ2-3): DGGITQSPKYLFRKEGQNVTLSCEQNLNHDAMYWYRQDPGQGLRLIYYSQIVNDFQKGDIAEGYSVSREKKESFPLTVTSAQKNPTAFYLCASSIRLGDRGTDTQYFGPGTRLTVL.

CDR3 protein: CATNRGRGQPQHF. CDR3 DNA: TGTGCCACTAACAGGGGGCGCGGGCAGCCCCAGCATTTT. The rearrangement uses TRBV15 and TRBJ1-5; 9 bases align to TRBD1. The CDR3 length is 13 residues. The germline CDR1 and CDR2 sequences are LNHNV and YYDKDF (reference sequence). The trim removed 9 bases at V and 7 bases at J, leaving 7 bases unmatched.

As regards this clone: The junction shows a germline mismatch at one end, possibly a read error. The chain recombines TRBV10-1 with TRBJ1-1; D gene ambiguous. The CDR3 totals 14 residues. CDR1 is WNHNN and CDR2 is SYGVQD in the germline V gene (reference sequence). The CDR3 sequence: CASSKSSSDTEAFF. In nucleotides, the CDR3 is TGCGCCAGCAGTAAGTCGAGTTCTGACACTGAAGCTTTCTTT.

This clone was detected only once. The rearrangement joins TRBV7-8 to TRBJ1-1; TRBD1 is a possible D gene (5 bases). V gave up 5 bases and J gave up 5 bases, with 18 bases separating them. The V gene's germline CDR1 is SGHVS and CDR2 FQNEAQ. The CDR3 sequence is 15 residues long. The DNA for the CDR3 is TGTGCCAGCAGCCCCTGGACAAAAGAGTTTACTGAAGCTTTCTTT. It encodes CASSPWTKEFTEAFF.

The V and J genes are TRBV30 and TRBJ1-2; D gene uncertain. Trimming cost V 0 bases and J 2 bases, with 10 bases left between them. The CDR3 runs 14 residues. Germline V gene lookup returns CDR1 GTSNPN and CDR2 SVGIG (reference sequence). This CDR3 reads CAWSVLGENYGYTF. The CDR3 DNA reads as TGTGCCTGGAGTGTACTTGGGGAGAACTATGGCTACACCTTC. The variable domain in full, completed from reference TRBV30 and TRBJ1-2, reads SQTIHQWPATLVQPVGSPLSLECTVEGTSNPNLYWYRQAAGRGLQLLFYSVGIGQISSEVPQNLSASRPQDRQFILSSKKLLLSDSGFYLCAWSVLGENYGYTFGSGTRLTVV.

In nucleotides, the CDR3 is TGTGCCATCAGTGAGACAGGTGCGCCAGGGAGAAACACCATATATTTT. Encoded protein: CAISETGAPGRNTIYF. The chain is built from TRBV10-3 and TRBJ1-3; a possible D gene is TRBD1 (5 bases). Trimming cost V 2 bases and J 5 bases, with 16 bases left between them. The germline V gene has CDR1 ENHRY and CDR2 SYGVKD. CDR3 length: 16 amino acids.